This section outlines one T cell receptor beta chain sequence together with its context. Its antigen is unknown. Within one base of it there is no much larger clone, and no base qualities were kept. The donors were included in the validation cohort of around 120 subjects, a group kept apart from the roughly 680-subject first cohort. CDR1 and CDR2 (ENHRY, SYGVKD) derive from the germline V gene. V gives up 7 bases and J gives up 1 base, and the segment between their germline ends measures 22 bases. The CDR3, from cysteine to phenylalanine, totals 17 residues. Only CDR3 DNA is held: 51 bases, read in frame from base 1. These data are taken from a study of cytomegalovirus exposure and HLA in healthy donors (dated by TCRdb to about 2017). Context from the whole study: A later analysis indicated that the roughly 130 validation repertoires were generated on the platform also employed for the roughly 720 repertoires of the first cohort. A separate validation cohort of 90 to 150 different subjects was used in addition to the 666-subject first cohort. The study combined high-throughput TCR immunosequencing, statistical association of individual TCRs with disease status, and machine learning to predict cytomegalovirus infection status. The study aimed to test whether cataloging public T cell receptors could reveal signatures of past pathogen exposure. What the research found in general, with its limitations: Most TCR sequences were seen in very few donors, while some public TCRs were found in many individuals. The study gave a list of some 150 TCR beta chains associated with cytomegalovirus. In vitro tests confirmed that a few of the cytomegalovirus-associated TCR beta chains recognize cytomegalovirus antigens. In a later analysis, TCRs clustered in the first cohort were found to also tend to co-occur in the 110 or so validation repertoires, with 94% of cluster scores above 0. Cytomegalovirus status was reported to be diagnosed by the classifier with high specificity and sensitivity in both the original and validation cohorts. A later analysis lacked HLA typing for the validation cohort, so it scored co-occurrence in that cohort across all 120 or so repertoires. It was suggested by the authors that the approach could potentially be generalized to other disease states and immunological phenotypes.

The method behind the library was the immunoSEQ multiplex PCR assay. As for how the authors treated the data: A statistical classification framework was developed to diagnose cytomegalovirus status using the catalog of TCR beta chain sequences. TCRdb mirrors the immuneACCESS table, restricted to in-frame sequences. Some clones are absent from its copies; in checked studies, under half trace to an unresolved V gene, and the reason for the others is unknown. V, J and clone size reflect that table, while D and trimming were determined from the DNA. Counted in this sample were 70,000 to 80,000 clones; 94% of them appeared once. Of the sample, 2.1% falls within the top ten clones.

Material for sequencing was PBMCs. The chain employs TRBV10-3 and TRBJ1-1; 5 matching bases give a weak D call of TRBD1. This sequence was found in a woman under 30 in good health and CMV-seronegative. The bases read TGTGCCATCAACAGTCGGGACTCCTTAGCCCAGAACACTGAAGCTTTCTTT. Translated, it reads CAINSRDSLAQNTEAFF.